This T cell receptor beta chain was recorded in a study of T cells after yellow fever vaccination. Study overall: Preparation used SMART-Seq v4 Ultra Low Input for the low-cell-number fractions. Findings of the study overall: Detected again after the booster were most primary-vaccination clones, at 95% to 98% CD4 and about 89% CD8. Contaminants from the bulk population, in the form of abundant clonotypes, could be found in FACS-sorted repertoires.

V shed 2 bases, J shed 5 bases, and the junction held 7 bases outside the gene matches. Germline assignment: CDR1 MNHEY and CDR2 SVGAGI. This CDR3 has 15 residues. TCRdb re-derived calls from the 5' RACE reads in MiXCR, one entry per CDR3 protein. The table has approximately 610,000 distinct CDR3 sequences, less than 20% seen once. Remarks on this clonotype: Its matching antigen is unknown.

The sequencing here drew on PBMCs, taken 5 to 6 days after the first yellow fever vaccination. This rearrangement joins TRBV6-5 to TRBJ1-2; 8 nucleotides align to TRBD1. The sequence was obtained from a man younger than 35 who received the YFV17D yellow fever vaccine. CDR3 protein: CASSYRGQGSYGYTF. CDR3 nucleotide sequence: TGTGCCAGCAGTTACCGAGGACAGGGATCATATGGCTACACCTTC.